What follows are 14 T cell receptor beta chains derived from one specimen sequenced in a study of cytomegalovirus exposure and HLA in healthy donors. A multiplex PCR was run with 60 Vbeta primers and 13 Jbeta primers. Data came from immunoSEQ multiplex PCR; TCRdb stores just in-frame clones and leaves some out. The table has some 170,000 clones, roughly a tenth seen once. Material: PBMCs. These TCRs come from a woman in her twenties or thirties in good health and CMV-seropositive.

J is TRBJ2-1 and V is TRBV15, with D hard to call. Looked up from germline, CDR1 is LNHNV and CDR2 is YYDKDF (reference sequence). Trimming removed 0 bases from V and 7 bases from J, with 10 bases in between. There are 14 residues in the CDR3. The CDR3 DNA follows: TGTGCCACCAGCAGAGATCTGGGCAGGAATGAGCAGTTCTTC. Protein sequence: CATSRDLGRNEQFF.

This clone was counted between two and nine times. This chain connects TRBV7-9 to TRBJ1-2, with 10 bases identical to TRBD1. V shed 4 bases and J 2 bases; nucleotides not matched to a gene: 4. The CDR3 is made up of 15 amino acids. Germline V gene sequence: CDR1 SEHNR, CDR2 FQNEAQ (reference sequence). Here the CDR3 DNA reads TGTGCCAGCAGCTCCGGGACAGGGGTAAACTATGGCTACACCTTC. It yields the protein CASSSGTGVNYGYTF. Complete variable domain (other parts from reference TRBV7-9 and TRBJ1-2): DTGVSQNPRHKITKRGQNVTFRCDPISEHNRLYWYRQTLGQGPEFLTYFQNEAQLEKSRLLSDRFSAERPKGSFSTLEIQRTEQGDSAMYLCASSSGTGVNYGYTFGSGTRLTVV.

This chain joins TRBV7-7 and TRBJ2-2, with 7 bases identical to TRBD2. The CDR3 spans 16 residues. Looked up from germline, CDR1 is SSHAT and CDR2 is FNYEAQ (reference sequence). Trimming at V came to 4 bases and at J to 7 bases, leaving 12 bases not matched to a gene. CDR3 region: CASSSLTGGRSGELFF. CDR3 DNA: TGTGCCAGCAGCTCTCTTACGGGGGGACGAAGCGGGGAGCTGTTTTTT.

This clone came up a few times. The chain couples TRBV5-1 to TRBJ2-3, with 7 bases fitting TRBD2. Losses at the gene ends were 0 bases for V and 0 bases for J; bases not matched to a gene: 4. Germline V gives CDR1 SGHRS, CDR2 YFSETQ. The CDR3 sequence is 16 residues long. In DNA, the CDR3 is TGCGCCAGCAGCTTGGACGGCGGGAGAAGCACAGATACGCAGTATTTT. It encodes CASSLDGGRSTDTQYF.

This clone was picked up a small number of times. The chain uses TRBV5-4 and TRBJ2-7, with 7 bases that match TRBD2. The length of the CDR3 is 15 residues. V lost 4 bases, J lost 5 bases, and 12 bases stayed unmatched. Germline-derived CDR1 and CDR2 are SGHNT and YYREEE (reference sequence). The CDR3 region is CASSLGGSEINEQYF. The CDR3 nucleotides read TGTGCCAGCAGCCTGGGAGGGTCGGAGATCAACGAGCAGTACTTC. Combining the CDR3 with reference TRBV5-4 and TRBJ2-7 gives the whole variable domain ETGVTQSPTHLIKTRGQQVTLRCSSQSGHNTVSWYQQALGQGPQFIFQYYREEENGRGNFPPRFSGLQFPNYSSELNVNALELDDSALYLCASSLGGSEINEQYFGPGTRLTVT.

Only a few counts were recorded for this clone. The V and J genes are TRBV29-1 and TRBJ2-6, with a weak D call TRBD2 (5 bases). The V gene's germline CDR1 is SQVTM and CDR2 ANQGSEA. There are 13 residues in the CDR3. V lost 5 bases and J 2 bases, leaving 7 bases between the germline ends. DNA for the CDR3: TGCAGCGTTTCCGGGGCTGGGGCCAACGTCCTGACTTTC. Translated, it gives CSVSGAGANVLTF.

This clone has more than one count but fewer than ten. This chain joins TRBV2 and TRBJ2-5; 7 bases are a match to TRBD1. This CDR3 comprises 13 residues. CDR1 and CDR2 from the germline V gene are SNHLY and FYNNEI. J was trimmed by 1 base and V by 9 bases; bases with no gene match: 5. The CDR3 region has the DNA TGTGCCAGTCGGACAGGCTTCCAAGAGACCCAGTACTTC. It codes for CASRTGFQETQYF.

This chain joins TRBV2 and TRBJ2-5; 10 bases line up with TRBD1. Looked up from germline, CDR1 is SNHLY and CDR2 is FYNNEI. V lost 4 bases to trimming and J lost 3 bases; unmatched junction nucleotides: 2. The CDR3 runs to 14 residues. CDR3 loop: CASSGTGGKETQYF. The CDR3 DNA reads TGTGCCAGCAGTGGGACAGGGGGAAAAGAGACCCAGTACTTC.

This clone was observed a handful of times. The V and J genes are TRBV21-1 and TRBJ1-1; the DNA was not compared with TRBD1, the D call given in the table. TRBV21-1 is a pseudogene segment. CDR3 length equals 12 residues. This CDR3 is CASSKGGQARVF. CDR3 DNA: TGTGCCAGCAGCAAAGGGGGACAGGCCCGAGTCTTT.

The gene calls are TRBV5-1 and TRBJ2-2; D is ambiguous. This CDR3 has 15 amino acids. CDR1 is SGHRS and CDR2 is YFSETQ in the germline V gene. V lost 1 base to trimming and J lost 6 bases, with 13 bases between them. CDR3 residues: CASSLRLDVPGELFF. The DNA of the CDR3 is TGCGCCAGCAGCTTGCGGCTAGATGTTCCCGGGGAGCTGTTTTTT.

This clone has a handful of counts. This chain links TRBV6-5 with TRBJ2-3, with 7 nucleotides matching TRBD2. V trimming: 0 bases; J trimming: 0 bases; junction bases outside the gene matches: 3. The CDR3 is 16 residues long. The germline CDR1 and CDR2 sequences are MNHEY and SVGAGI. The CDR3: CASSYSLAASTDTQYF. CDR3 nucleotides: TGTGCCAGCAGTTACTCGCTAGCGGCTAGCACAGATACGCAGTATTTT.

This clone was seen a handful of times. The chain links TRBV5-6 to TRBJ1-1; D unclear. V was clipped by 0 bases and J by 3 bases, with 18 bases between them. Germline loops: CDR1 SGHDT, CDR2 YYEEEE. CDR3 length equals 17 residues. CDR3 region: CASSLVGVPTGDTEAFF. CDR3 in DNA: TGTGCCAGCAGCTTGGTGGGTGTTCCAACCGGGGACACTGAAGCTTTCTTT.

This clone came up a few times. The chain couples TRBV10-3 to TRBJ1-2; D possibly corresponds to TRBD1 (6 bases). Trimming pared 2 bases from V and 7 bases from J, leaving 8 bases between. This CDR3 contains 12 residues. The germline gives CDR1 ENHRY, CDR2 SYGVKD. The CDR3 reads CAISEGGGGYTF. CDR3 in DNA: TGTGCCATCAGTGAGGGGGGCGGTGGCTACACCTTC.

CDR3 sequence: CASSEGRYGYTF. CDR3 nucleotide sequence: TGTGCCAGCAGTGAAGGCAGGTATGGCTACACCTTC. V usage is TRBV6-1 and J usage is TRBJ1-2; unclear D gene. There are 12 residues in the CDR3. Germline loops: CDR1 MNHNS, CDR2 SASEGT. V was cut by 1 base and J by 5 bases, with 5 bases left in between.